This T cell receptor beta chain was profiled in a study of CD8+ T cells in alopecia areata. Study results and limitations: Clonality in lesional scalp, especially alopecia totalis/universalis, exceeded that of normal scalp.

RNA extraction was followed by reverse transcription into cDNA, which acted as the sequencing template. Libraries were prepared by immunoSEQ multiplex PCR; TCRdb keeps only in-frame clonotypes and omits some of them. Here the sample spans over 150,000 clones, more than 55% being singletons. This CDR3 contains 12 residues. Germline V CDR1 and CDR2: SQVTM, ANQGSEA. The V end was cut by 3 bases, the J end by 2 bases, with 6 bases between. Of note for this clone: The target antigen is unknown.

The TCR was taken from a human donor in good health. Specimen: CD8+ T cells sorted from blood. This chain joins TRBV29-1 and TRBJ2-3; D ambiguous. CDR3 region: CSVEKITDTQYF. CDR3 sequence (DNA): TGCAGCGTTGAGAAGATCACAGATACGCAGTATTTT.